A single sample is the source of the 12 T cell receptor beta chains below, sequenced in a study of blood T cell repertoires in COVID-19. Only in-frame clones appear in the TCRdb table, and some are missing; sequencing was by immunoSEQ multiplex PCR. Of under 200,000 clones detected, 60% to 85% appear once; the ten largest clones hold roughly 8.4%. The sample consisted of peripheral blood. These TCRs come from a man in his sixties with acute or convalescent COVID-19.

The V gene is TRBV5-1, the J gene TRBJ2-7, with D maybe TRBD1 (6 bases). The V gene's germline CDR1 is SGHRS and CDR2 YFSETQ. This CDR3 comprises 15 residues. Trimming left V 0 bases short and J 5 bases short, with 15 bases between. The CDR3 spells CASSLVQGMRNEQYF. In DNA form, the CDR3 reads TGCGCCAGCAGCTTGGTTCAGGGGATGAGGAACGAGCAGTACTTC.

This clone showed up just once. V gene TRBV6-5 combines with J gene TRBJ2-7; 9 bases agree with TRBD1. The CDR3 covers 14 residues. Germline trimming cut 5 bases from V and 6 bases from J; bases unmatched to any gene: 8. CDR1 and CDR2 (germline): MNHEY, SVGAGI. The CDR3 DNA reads TGTGCCAGCAGTCTATGGACAGGGGTCCCCGAGCAGTACTTC. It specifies CASSLWTGVPEQYF.

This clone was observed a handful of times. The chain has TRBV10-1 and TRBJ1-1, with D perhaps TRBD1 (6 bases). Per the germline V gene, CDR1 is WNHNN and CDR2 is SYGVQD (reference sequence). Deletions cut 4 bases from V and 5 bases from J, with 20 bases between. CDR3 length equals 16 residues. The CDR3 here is CASSGPTRGSGTEAFF. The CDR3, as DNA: TGCGCCAGCAGTGGCCCAACCAGGGGATCGGGTACTGAAGCTTTCTTT.

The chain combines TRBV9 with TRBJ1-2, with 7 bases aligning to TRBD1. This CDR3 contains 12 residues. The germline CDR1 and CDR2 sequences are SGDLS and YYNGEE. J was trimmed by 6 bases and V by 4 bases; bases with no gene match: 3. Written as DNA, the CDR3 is TGTGCCAGCAGCCCAGGGGGTCATGGCTACACCTTC. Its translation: CASSPGGHGYTF.

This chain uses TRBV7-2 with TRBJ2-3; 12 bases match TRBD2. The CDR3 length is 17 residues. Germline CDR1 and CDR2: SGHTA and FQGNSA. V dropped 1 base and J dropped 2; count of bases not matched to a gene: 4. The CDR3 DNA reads TGTGCCAGCAGCTTAGGACTAGCGGGGGTGTCCACAGATACGCAGTATTTT. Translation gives CASSLGLAGVSTDTQYF.

CDR3 sequence reads: CASSKTVSGNTIYF. The CDR3 DNA is TGTGCCAGCAGTAAGACTGTTTCTGGAAACACCATATATTTT. The chain is built from TRBV6-2 or TRBV6-3 and TRBJ1-3; D gene ambiguous. V lost 5 bases to trimming and J lost 1 base, with 9 bases between them. The CDR3 loop spans 14 amino acids. Germline V gene data show CDR1 as MNHEY and CDR2 as SVGEGT.

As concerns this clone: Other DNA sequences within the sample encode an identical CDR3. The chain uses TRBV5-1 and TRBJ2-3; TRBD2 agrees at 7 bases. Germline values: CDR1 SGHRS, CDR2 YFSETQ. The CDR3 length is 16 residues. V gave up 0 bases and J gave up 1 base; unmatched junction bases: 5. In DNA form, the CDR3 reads TGCGCCAGCAGCTTGGAGCTCGCGGGGGGCACAGATACGCAGTATTTT. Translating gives CASSLELAGGTDTQYF.

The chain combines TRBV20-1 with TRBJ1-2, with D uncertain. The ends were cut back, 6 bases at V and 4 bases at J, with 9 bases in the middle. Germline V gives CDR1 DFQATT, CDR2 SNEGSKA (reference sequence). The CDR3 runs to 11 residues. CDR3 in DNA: TGCAGTGCGTACACCTCCTATGGCTACACCTTC. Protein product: CSAYTSYGYTF.

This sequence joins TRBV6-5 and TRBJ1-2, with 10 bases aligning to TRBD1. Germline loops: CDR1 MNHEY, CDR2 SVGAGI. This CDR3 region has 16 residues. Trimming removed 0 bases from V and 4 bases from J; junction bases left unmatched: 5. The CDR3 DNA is TGTGCCAGCAGTTACTCGAAGACAGGGGGCGCCTATGGCTACACCTTC. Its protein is CASSYSKTGGAYGYTF.

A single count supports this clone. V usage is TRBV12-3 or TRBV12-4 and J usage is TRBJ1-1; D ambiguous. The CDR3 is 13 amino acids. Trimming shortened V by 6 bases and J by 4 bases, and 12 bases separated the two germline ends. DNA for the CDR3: TGTGCCAGCAGCCCGACTGGGTTCACTGAAGCTTTCTTT. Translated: CASSPTGFTEAFF.

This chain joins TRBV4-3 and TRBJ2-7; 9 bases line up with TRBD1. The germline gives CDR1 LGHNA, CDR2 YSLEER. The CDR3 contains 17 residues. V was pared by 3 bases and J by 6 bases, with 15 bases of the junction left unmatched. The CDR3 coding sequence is TGCGCCAGCAGCCACGCCCGGGGACAGGGAGCTGTAGGCGAGCAGTACTTC. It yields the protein CASSHARGQGAVGEQYF.

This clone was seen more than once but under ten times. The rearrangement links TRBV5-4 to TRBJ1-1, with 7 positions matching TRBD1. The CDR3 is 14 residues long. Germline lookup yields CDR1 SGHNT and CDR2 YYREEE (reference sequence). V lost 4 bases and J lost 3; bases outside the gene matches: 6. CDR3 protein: CASSVGQEDTEAFF. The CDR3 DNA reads TGTGCCAGCAGCGTAGGACAGGAGGACACTGAAGCTTTCTTT.